This TCR beta chain was retrieved from a study of shared clonotypes between healthy human individuals (dated by TCRdb to the early 2020s). With respect to the entire study: A couple of women and a few men aged 18 to 49 years were included in the cohort. Each donor's leukapheresis produced roughly between about 0.8 and 8.9 billion PBMCs. For each donor, CD4 naive and CD4 memory were each run on three plates, CD8 naive on two plates, and CD8 memory on one plate. To estimate repertoire size and how much clonotype sharing occurs between individuals, the study deeply sequenced the blood TCR repertoires of several healthy adults. To increase sequencing depth and limit assay-specific biases, different laboratories used diverse techniques to prepare libraries and sequence TCR repertoires.

Results the study describes overall, beyond this receptor: Across a few donors, approximately 4.9% of naive CD4, over 3% of naive CD8, roughly 2.3% of memory CD4, and 0.4% to 0.45% of memory CD8 clonotypes were shared. Based on pairwise subsampling, the degree of clonotype sharing among donors was expected to be affected by sequencing depth. Higher generation probabilities were observed for clonotypes shared by all four sorted-subset donors than for non-shared clonotypes. Estimated clonotype richness was generally larger for naive than for memory subsets. The small number of donors limited the genetic and exposure-history diversity represented. Sampling was restricted to blood, and TCR repertoires in tissue are likely to differ from TCR repertoires in blood. Incomplete sequencing was indicated by rarefaction of sorted-subset datasets, despite the large sequencing depth.

To note about this clone: Its antigen is currently not known. Mismatch with germline at one junction end may stem from a read error.

TCR CDR3 regions were amplified from genomic DNA by multiplex PCR using the deep immunoSEQ assay. Genomic DNA extracted from each cell subset was distributed evenly over all wells of several immunoSEQ 96-well plates, and each plate served as one replicate. For sorted subsets, about 0.2 ug genomic DNA, equal to tens of thousands of T cell genomes, was loaded into each replicate PCR. Purified libraries were measured with a Qubit 3.0 fluorometer, size-checked on a Bioanalyzer 2100, and measured again with the KAPA Library Quantification kit. A separate single-read 150-cycle Illumina NextSeq 550 flow cell was used to sequence each immunoSEQ 96-well plate. The paper's processing steps were these. Because the immunoSEQ output included only junctional sequences and no quality scores, the filtering could not be the same as the filtering used for full-length reads. To assign V/J genes and CDR3, sequences were annotated using PyIR, a Python wrapper for IgBLAST v1.9, with IMGT germline references. Reads were removed for weak V/J assignments (E-value above 1e-6), missing CDR3, stop codons, out-of-frame junctions, or ambiguous translated residues. V3J clonotypes were defined by identical inferred V gene, J gene, and CDR3 amino acid sequence. The percentage overlap between two repertoires was calculated by dividing the number of shared unique clonotypes by the size of the smaller repertoire. Repertoire richness was assessed with RTK rarefaction, the Chao1 estimator, and Recon v2.1 estimates of unobserved clonotypes. OLGA was used to compute generation probabilities for all TCRbeta clonotypes that the gDNA method yielded from four donors. Imported from immuneACCESS, the table was reduced by TCRdb to in-frame sequences with V and J called. These copies leave out some clones; in studies compared against another copy, an unresolved V gene accounts for under half, and the cause of the remainder is not known. V and J calls and clone size are as listed in that table; D and trimming were resolved from the DNA. The sample table shows roughly 590,000 clones, and around 95% are seen once. The top ten constitute about 0.11% of the sample.

CD8 naive samples were obtained by positive selection for CCR7 among CD45RO-negative cells, yielding a CD45RA+CCR7+ population from which TemRA cells were excluded. Healthy HIV-negative adults with no recently reported acute infections or vaccinations were included as donors. Every donor was a Caucasian adult living in Nashville, Tennessee, USA. Blood was obtained by leukapheresis, after which PBMCs were separated by Ficoll-Histopaque density gradient centrifugation and cryopreserved in liquid nitrogen vapor phase. Analytical flow cytometry was used to check the purity and quantity of each magnetically sorted T cell population. From each sorted fraction, genomic DNA was isolated and quantified by UV absorbance on a Nanodrop 2000c. The sequenced sample consisted of naive CD8+ T cells sorted from blood. In the paper's terms, the cell subset or site label means: CD45RA+CCR7+. The receptor comes from a woman younger than 45 in good health.

The CDR3 region reads CASSDDGGFQLF. The DNA is as follows: TGTGCCAGCAGCGACGACGGAGGATTTCAGCTCTTC. This receptor chain uses TRBV5-6 and TRBJ2-1; a tentative D match to TRBD2 spans 5 bases. From cysteine to phenylalanine, the CDR3 is 12 amino acids long. The CDR3 DNA has 36 bases and is translated from base 1. CDR1 and CDR2 are read off the germline V gene as SGHDT and YYEEEE.